The 30 T cell receptor beta chains listed next were all sequenced from one sample in a study of blood T cell repertoires in COVID-19. Using immunoSEQ multiplex PCR, the repertoire was profiled, and TCRdb retains in-frame clones only, with some absent. Of hundreds of thousands of clones listed, approximately 86% were seen once; the top ten hold about 4%. Sequencing was performed on PBMCs or T cells enriched from blood (not recorded which). The receptors originated from a woman aged 30 to 39 who had been exposed to COVID-19.

For this clone: Other DNA sequences from this sample encode an identical CDR3 as well. The chain couples TRBV5-1 to TRBJ1-1, with D tentatively TRBD1 (5 bases). The CDR3 loop spans 13 amino acids. Trimming stripped 2 bases from V and 5 bases from J, with 10 bases between. Germline V lookup: CDR1 SGHRS, CDR2 YFSETQ. The CDR3 here is CASSLTGETEAFF. The CDR3, as DNA: TGCGCCAGCAGCTTAACAGGAGAGACTGAAGCTTTCTTT.

V and J are TRBV9 and TRBJ2-2; 7 bases map to TRBD2. Germline-derived CDR1 and CDR2 are SGDLS and YYNGEE. V lost 4 bases, J lost 6 bases, and 6 bases stayed unmatched. The CDR3 is 14 residues long. CDR3 DNA: TGTGCCAGCAGCTCCAGGGACTACGCCGGGGAGCTGTTTTTT. Translating gives CASSSRDYAGELFF.

The J gene is TRBJ1-2, the V gene TRBV10-3, with D maybe TRBD1 (6 bases). The germline V gene has CDR1 ENHRY and CDR2 SYGVKD. The CDR3 is 15 amino acids. Trimming cost V 4 bases and J 4 bases, with 16 bases left between them. The CDR3 DNA follows: TGTGCCATCAGTGTCTCAGGGGAAGGGAGCTATGGCTACACCTTC. Amino acids: CAISVSGEGSYGYTF.

The chain combines TRBV5-1 with TRBJ2-1; D is perhaps TRBD2 (6 bases). V was pared by 4 bases and J by 6 bases, with 14 bases between. CDR1 and CDR2 from the germline V gene are SGHRS and YFSETQ. The CDR3 has 14 residues. CDR3 protein: CASSPTLGLNEQFF. The CDR3 DNA follows: TGCGCCAGCAGCCCGACTCTGGGACTCAATGAGCAGTTCTTC.

V gene TRBV5-1 combines with J gene TRBJ1-6; D remains ambiguous. The CDR3 is made up of 14 amino acids. V was shortened by 4 bases and J by 7 bases, with 12 bases between the two germline ends. CDR1 and CDR2 from the germline V gene are SGHRS and YFSETQ. The CDR3 reads CASSPTEQNSPLHF. The CDR3 DNA is TGCGCCAGCAGCCCGACGGAACAGAATTCACCCCTCCACTTT.

J is TRBJ2-3 and V is TRBV9, with a weak D call TRBD2 (7 bases). V was trimmed by 3 bases and J by 6 bases, leaving 17 bases between them. This CDR3 spans 15 amino acids. CDR1 is SGDLS, CDR2 YYNGEE, per germline. Here the CDR3 DNA reads TGTGCCAGCAGCGCCGAGGGTGGGGGGGCGGATACGCAGTATTTT. It encodes CASSAEGGGADTQYF.

The V call is TRBV5-4, the J call TRBJ1-6; the D is unclear. Trimming cost V 0 bases and J 9 bases, with 10 bases left between them. Germline values: CDR1 SGHNT, CDR2 YYREEE (reference sequence). CDR3 length equals 14 residues. CDR3 loop: CASSLDGRVSPLHF. The CDR3 nucleotides read TGTGCCAGCAGCTTGGACGGGAGGGTTTCACCCCTCCACTTT. Supplemented by reference TRBV5-4 and TRBJ1-6, the full variable domain reads ETGVTQSPTHLIKTRGQQVTLRCSSQSGHNTVSWYQQALGQGPQFIFQYYREEENGRGNFPPRFSGLQFPNYSSELNVNALELDDSALYLCASSLDGRVSPLHFGNGTRLTVT.

This sequence joins TRBV28 and TRBJ1-6; D is undetermined. The CDR3 totals 17 residues. The V and J ends lost 2 bases and 0 bases respectively, with 11 bases between them. The germline V gene encodes CDR1 MDHEN and CDR2 SYDVKM. The CDR3 protein is CASSLGISSSYNSPLHF. In DNA form, the CDR3 reads TGTGCCAGCAGTTTAGGTATATCTAGCTCCTATAATTCACCCCTCCACTTT.

The chain is built from TRBV7-9 and TRBJ2-7; 11 bases agree with TRBD1. CDR1 is SEHNR and CDR2 is FQNEAQ in the germline V gene (reference sequence). The ends lost 2 bases at V and 5 bases at J; junction bases unmatched: 5. This CDR3 is built from 15 residues. The CDR3 DNA sequence: TGTGCCAGCAGCTTATCCGGGACAGGGGGAAACGAGCAGTACTTC. This translates into CASSLSGTGGNEQYF. Filled out from reference TRBV7-9 and TRBJ2-7, the complete variable domain reads DTGVSQNPRHKITKRGQNVTFRCDPISEHNRLYWYRQTLGQGPEFLTYFQNEAQLEKSRLLSDRFSAERPKGSFSTLEIQRTEQGDSAMYLCASSLSGTGGNEQYFGPGTRLTVT.

In its sample, this clone was seen once. This chain connects TRBV10-3 to TRBJ1-5; 7 bases fit TRBD1. Losses at the gene ends were 6 bases for V and 1 base for J; bases not matched to a gene: 3. The germline gives CDR1 ENHRY, CDR2 SYGVKD. CDR3 length equals 14 residues. For the CDR3, the DNA is TGTGCCATCAGCTCACAGGGGAGCAATCAGCCCCAGCATTTT. Its translation is CAISSQGSNQPQHF.

This chain connects TRBV27 to TRBJ1-1, with 7 bases lining up with TRBD1. The CDR3 is made up of 16 amino acids. The junction had 12 bases not matched to a gene; V was cut back by 8 bases and J by 0 bases. The germline V gene encodes CDR1 MNHEY and CDR2 SMNVEV (reference sequence). The chain's CDR3 is CASSRQGTLMNTEAFF. The CDR3 nucleotides read TGTGCCAGCTCCAGACAGGGCACCTTGATGAACACTGAAGCTTTCTTT.

The rearrangement joins TRBV6-4 to TRBJ1-6; D is perhaps TRBD1 (5 bases). Germline CDR1 reads MRHNA; CDR2 reads SNTAGT. V was clipped by 3 bases and J by 10 bases, with 13 bases between them. The CDR3 sequence is 14 residues long. CDR3 loop: CASSETGGTSPLHF. CDR3 nucleotide sequence: TGTGCCAGCAGTGAAACCGGGGGAACATCACCCCTCCACTTT.

J is TRBJ1-4 and V is TRBV9; 10 nucleotides line up with TRBD1. The germline CDR1 and CDR2 sequences are SGDLS and YYNGEE. This CDR3 has 18 residues. With 4 bases clipped from V and 0 bases from J, the junction kept 9 bases outside the gene matches. CDR3 loop: CASSIGQGGLATNEKLFF. The CDR3 DNA sequence: TGTGCCAGCAGCATCGGACAGGGGGGACTTGCAACTAATGAAAAACTGTTTTTT.

The rearrangement links TRBV7-2 to TRBJ2-1; TRBD2 matches at 9 bases. V dropped 2 bases and J dropped 5; count of bases not matched to a gene: 4. Germline lookup yields CDR1 SGHTA and CDR2 FQGNSA. The CDR3 runs 15 residues. CDR3 DNA sequence: TGTGCCAGCAGCTTACTGAGCGGGGGGCACAATGAGCAGTTCTTC. Protein: CASSLLSGGHNEQFF.

This sequence joins TRBV4-2 and TRBJ2-7; no reliable D call. This CDR3 comprises 16 residues. Germline V gene sequence: CDR1 LGHNA, CDR2 YNFKEQ. Trimming took off 0 bases at V and 0 bases at J, with 12 bases between the two ends. The CDR3, as DNA: TGTGCCAGCAGCCAAGATTCATCGGTTAGCTCCTACGAGCAGTACTTC. Its translation: CASSQDSSVSSYEQYF.

This clone was seen a handful of times. CDR3 sequence (DNA): TGTGCCAGCAGCTTAGTCCCTGGACTAGCGGGGAACAACCAAGAGACCCAGTACTTC. Amino acid sequence: CASSLVPGLAGNNQETQYF. The V and J genes are TRBV7-2 and TRBJ2-5; 12 nucleotides line up with TRBD2. The CDR3 consists of 19 residues. V was clipped by 1 base and J by 0 bases; unmatched bases: 9. Per germline, CDR1 SGHTA and CDR2 FQGNSA.

The chain has TRBV7-9 and TRBJ1-3, with D possibly being TRBD1 (5 bases). The CDR3 is made up of 12 amino acids. The V end was cut by 5 bases, the J end by 7 bases, with 9 bases between. Germline V gives CDR1 SEHNR, CDR2 FQNEAQ (reference sequence). For the CDR3, the DNA is TGTGCCAGCAGCCCCGGGGGGAACACCATATATTTT. Encoded protein: CASSPGGNTIYF.

V gene TRBV19 combines with J gene TRBJ2-7; a possible D gene is TRBD1 (7 bases). The V gene's germline CDR1 is LNHDA and CDR2 SQIVND (reference sequence). The germline V and J ends were trimmed by 3 bases and 2 bases, with 14 bases remaining between them. The CDR3 runs to 15 residues. CDR3 sequence reads: CASSMEGAGAYEQYF. CDR3 DNA: TGTGCCAGTAGTATGGAGGGGGCAGGCGCCTACGAGCAGTACTTC.

The chain couples TRBV5-6 to TRBJ1-1; D might be TRBD1 (5 bases). This CDR3 comprises 17 residues. V dropped 4 bases and J dropped 0 bases, with 19 bases sitting between them. CDR1 is SGHDT, CDR2 YYEEEE, per germline. The CDR3 DNA reads TGTGCCAGCAGCCCTTCGGAGGGGACGTTCATGAACACTGAAGCTTTCTTT. Its translation is CASSPSEGTFMNTEAFF.

V usage is TRBV9 and J usage is TRBJ2-7; TRBD2 agrees at 14 bases. Germline CDR1 SGDLS, CDR2 YYNGEE. V gave up 4 bases and J gave up 5 bases; unmatched junction bases: 8. CDR3 length equals 16 residues. CDR3 sequence reads: CASSRTSGGTLDEQYF. CDR3 coding DNA: TGTGCCAGCAGCAGGACTAGCGGGGGGACCCTTGACGAGCAGTACTTC.

This chain joins TRBV12-5 and TRBJ1-3, with D unresolved. Germline CDR1 and CDR2: LGHNT and FRNRAP. V was trimmed by 3 bases and J by 0 bases, leaving 9 bases between them. CDR3 length: 15 amino acids. CDR3 amino acids: CASGLRADSGNTIYF. The CDR3 DNA follows: TGTGCTAGTGGTTTACGAGCTGACTCTGGAAACACCATATATTTT.

This chain connects TRBV5-1 to TRBJ1-5; no firm D call. V was pared by 0 bases and J by 6 bases, with 7 bases between. Germline lookup yields CDR1 SGHRS and CDR2 YFSETQ. The CDR3 length is 13 residues. The CDR3 spells CASSLAEGQPQHF. CDR3 in DNA: TGCGCCAGCAGCTTGGCCGAGGGTCAGCCCCAGCATTTT.

The chain joins TRBV18 to TRBJ2-7, with D possibly TRBD2 on 5 matching bases. V shed 5 bases and J shed 6 bases, with 20 bases lying between them. This CDR3 is 15 amino acids long. Per germline, CDR1 KGHSH and CDR2 LQKENI. Written as DNA, the CDR3 is TGTGCCAGCTCAGAACGCCCCAGGATTCGGGGCGAGCAGTACTTC. Translation: CASSERPRIRGEQYF.

The rearrangement uses TRBV29-1 and TRBJ1-2; D ambiguous. Germline CDR1 and CDR2: SQVTM and ANQGSEA. Trimming stripped 3 bases from V and 4 bases from J, with 9 bases between. CDR3 length: 12 residues. CDR3 in amino acids: CSVETASYGYTF. The CDR3 DNA follows: TGCAGCGTTGAGACCGCTAGCTATGGCTACACCTTC.

The chain uses TRBV6-5 and TRBJ2-2; D ambiguous. V was shortened by 4 bases and J by 3 bases, with 15 bases between the two germline ends. This CDR3 has 16 residues. Germline V gene lookup returns CDR1 MNHEY and CDR2 SVGAGI. CDR3 loop: CASSSRPKWHTGELFF. For the CDR3, the DNA is TGTGCCAGCAGTTCTCGTCCGAAGTGGCACACCGGGGAGCTGTTTTTT.

The count of this clone is one. The CDR3 here is CASSTTGGSNGEQYF. CDR3 nucleotides: TGTGCCAGCAGCACTACGGGGGGGTCTAACGGCGAGCAGTACTTC. The chain has TRBV7-3 and TRBJ2-7; 8 nucleotides line up with TRBD2. Germline-derived CDR1 and CDR2 are SGHTA and FQGTGA. V dropped 5 bases and J dropped 6; count of bases not matched to a gene: 12. The CDR3 length is 15 residues.

This chain connects TRBV3-1 (or the pseudogene TRBV3-2) to TRBJ1-4; D might be TRBD1 (6 bases). Trimming removed 0 bases at V and 3 bases at J, with 17 bases between. This CDR3 is built from 18 residues. The V gene's germline CDR1 is LGHDT and CDR2 YNNKEL (reference sequence). CDR3 coding DNA: TGTGCCAGCAGCCAAGATCCCAGGGGATATGTAGCTAATGAAAAACTGTTTTTT. As protein: CASSQDPRGYVANEKLFF.

This rearrangement joins TRBV19 to TRBJ1-2; D is undetermined. Trimming cost V 3 bases and J 4 bases, with 12 bases left between them. The V gene's germline CDR1 is LNHDA and CDR2 SQIVND (reference sequence). The CDR3 sequence is 14 residues long. The CDR3 loop reads CASSMGQELYGYTF. In nucleotides, the CDR3 is TGTGCCAGTAGTATGGGCCAGGAACTCTATGGCTACACCTTC. Together with reference TRBV19 and TRBJ1-2, the CDR3 gives the full variable domain: DGGITQSPKYLFRKEGQNVTLSCEQNLNHDAMYWYRQDPGQGLRLIYYSQIVNDFQKGDIAEGYSVSREKKESFPLTVTSAQKNPTAFYLCASSMGQELYGYTFGSGTRLTVV.

This rearrangement joins TRBV6-5 to TRBJ2-7; 9 bases map to TRBD1. The germline V gene encodes CDR1 MNHEY and CDR2 SVGAGI. Trimming took 5 bases from V and 2 from J; bases not matched to a gene: 7. This CDR3 is built from 15 residues. This CDR3 reads CASSTTGGSTYEQYF. As DNA, the CDR3 is TGTGCCAGCAGTACGACAGGGGGGTCCACCTACGAGCAGTACTTC.

This sequence joins TRBV6-2 or TRBV6-3 and TRBJ2-7; D is unresolved. With 5 bases removed from V and 2 bases from J, the gap between germline ends came to 4 bases. From germline, CDR1 is MNHEY and CDR2 SVGEGT. The CDR3 is 11 residues long. CDR3 region: CASSPAYEQYF. The CDR3 DNA sequence: TGTGCCAGCAGTCCCGCCTACGAGCAGTACTTC.